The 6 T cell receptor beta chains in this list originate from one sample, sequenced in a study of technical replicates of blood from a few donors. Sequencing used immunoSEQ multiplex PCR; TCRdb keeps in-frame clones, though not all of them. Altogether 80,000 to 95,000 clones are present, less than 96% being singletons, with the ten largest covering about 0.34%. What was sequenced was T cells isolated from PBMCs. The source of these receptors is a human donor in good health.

DNA for the CDR3: TGCGCCAGCAGCCCGGAAGGGCGGGGAAGGGAGTTCTTC. Translating it yields CASSPEGRGREFF. The chain employs TRBV5-1 and TRBJ2-1; possible D gene TRBD2, 6 bases. Trimming took off 4 bases at V and 14 bases at J, with 19 bases between the two ends. Germline V CDR1 and CDR2: SGHRS, YFSETQ. This CDR3 spans 13 amino acids.

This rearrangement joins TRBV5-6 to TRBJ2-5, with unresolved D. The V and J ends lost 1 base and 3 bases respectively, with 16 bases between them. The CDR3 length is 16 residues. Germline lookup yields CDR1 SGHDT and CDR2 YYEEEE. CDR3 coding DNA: TGTGCCAGCAGCTTGTTGGCCGACTGGAAAGAAGAGACCCAGTACTTC. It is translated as CASSLLADWKEETQYF.

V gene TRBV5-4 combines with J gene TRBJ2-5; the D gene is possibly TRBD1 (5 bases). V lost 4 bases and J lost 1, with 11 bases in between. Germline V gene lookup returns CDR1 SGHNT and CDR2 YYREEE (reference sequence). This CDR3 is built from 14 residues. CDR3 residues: CASSLQGIQETQYF. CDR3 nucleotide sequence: TGTGCCAGCAGCCTTCAGGGTATCCAAGAGACCCAGTACTTC.

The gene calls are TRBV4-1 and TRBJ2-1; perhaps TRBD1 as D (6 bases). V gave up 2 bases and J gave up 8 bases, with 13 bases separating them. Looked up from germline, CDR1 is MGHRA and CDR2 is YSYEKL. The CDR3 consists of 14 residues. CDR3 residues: CASSQWDNNHEQFF. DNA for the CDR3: TGCGCCAGCAGCCAATGGGACAATAACCATGAGCAGTTCTTC.

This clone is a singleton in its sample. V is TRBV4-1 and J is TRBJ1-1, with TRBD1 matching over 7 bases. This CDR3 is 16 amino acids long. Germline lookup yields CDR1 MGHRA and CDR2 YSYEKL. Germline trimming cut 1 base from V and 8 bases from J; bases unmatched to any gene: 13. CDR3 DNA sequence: TGCGCCAGCAGCCAAGGGAGGAGGGGGCGCCCTCCCGAAGCTTTCTTT. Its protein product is CASSQGRRGRPPEAFF.

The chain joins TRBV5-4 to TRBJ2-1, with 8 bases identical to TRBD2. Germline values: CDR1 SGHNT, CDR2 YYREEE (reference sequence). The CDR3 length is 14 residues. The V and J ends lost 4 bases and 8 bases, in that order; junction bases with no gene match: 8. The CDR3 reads CASSIGGRGDEQFF. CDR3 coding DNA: TGTGCCAGCAGCATAGGTGGGCGGGGGGATGAGCAGTTCTTC.